These 31 T cell receptor beta chains came from one sample sequenced in a study of T cells expressing NK-cell markers. After re-calling the 5' RACE reads, TCRdb lists one entry per CDR3 protein, DNA absent. Its table lists some 390,000 distinct CDR3 sequences. Material: blood T cells: a sorted CD56 or NKG2C T cell subset, CD4+ or CD8+ T cells, or bulk PBMC T cells (not recorded which). Receptors originate from a woman between 45 and 65 years old in good health.

CDR3 residues: CASIGGLAGSYNEQFF. The chain recombines TRBV12-3 or TRBV12-4 with TRBJ2-1; TCRdb lists TRBD2, though no DNA is available to test this call. The CDR3 covers 16 residues.

The gene calls are TRBV7-8 and TRBJ1-2; TCRdb proposes TRBD1, but this gene call is untestable without DNA. The V gene's germline CDR1 is SGHVS and CDR2 FQNEAQ. CDR3 size: 16 residues. Here the CDR3 reads CASSFPGQGVNYGYTF.

The chain couples TRBV5-1 to TRBJ1-1; as DNA is missing, the TRBD1 call by TCRdb cannot be tested. Per germline, CDR1 SGHRS and CDR2 YFSETQ. The CDR3 consists of 14 residues. CDR3 protein: CASRREEGETEAFF.

The genes are TRBV10-3 and TRBJ1-2. CDR3 size: 15 residues. Germline V lookup: CDR1 ENHRY, CDR2 SYGVKD. The CDR3 is CAISAAGTVNYGYTF.

This sequence joins TRBV20-1 and TRBJ2-1; TCRdb's D call, TRBD2, is unchecked because there is no DNA. The germline CDR1 and CDR2 sequences are DFQATT and SNEGSKA (reference sequence). The CDR3 spans 14 residues. The CDR3 here is CSALLGAGPNEQFF.

The chain couples TRBV2 to TRBJ2-3; TCRdb lists TRBD1, though no DNA is available to test this call. CDR3 length equals 15 residues. Per germline, CDR1 SNHLY and CDR2 FYNNEI. The CDR3 loop is CASSEMAGEGDTQYF.

V gene TRBV12-3 or TRBV12-4 combines with J gene TRBJ1-6; the D call from TCRdb, TRBD1, cannot be confirmed without DNA. The CDR3 runs 17 residues. The CDR3 here is CASSLAGVQGWWSPLHF.

The V call is TRBV27, the J call TRBJ2-1; TCRdb picks TRBD1, but there is no DNA to check that call. Per the germline V gene, CDR1 is MNHEY and CDR2 is SMNVEV (reference sequence). The CDR3 spans 16 residues. This CDR3 reads CASSLLTGGFYNEQFF.

The J gene is TRBJ1-5, the V gene TRBV6-1. CDR3 length: 13 amino acids. In germline, CDR1 is MNHNS, CDR2 SASEGT. CDR3 residues: CASSELKVQPQHF.

The chain employs TRBV10-3 and TRBJ1-6; as DNA is missing, the TRBD1 call by TCRdb cannot be tested. Per the germline V gene, CDR1 is ENHRY and CDR2 is SYGVKD. The CDR3 consists of 12 residues. CDR3 sequence: CAISPGISPLHF.

The chain joins TRBV5-1 to TRBJ1-1; absent DNA, TCRdb's TRBD1 call cannot be checked. The germline V gene encodes CDR1 SGHRS and CDR2 YFSETQ. The CDR3 totals 12 residues. Here the CDR3 reads CASRAGGTEAFF. Full variable domain (missing parts from reference TRBV5-1 and TRBJ1-1): KAGVTQTPRYLIKTRGQQVTLSCSPISGHRSVSWYQQTPGQGLQFLFEYFSETQRNKGNFPGRFSGRQFSNSRSEMNVSTLELGDSALYLCASRAGGTEAFFGQGTRLTVV.

The chain carries TRBV20-1 and TRBJ2-3; with no DNA, the TCRdb D assignment of TRBD2 cannot be verified. Germline CDR1 is DFQATT and CDR2 is SNEGSKA (reference sequence). CDR3 length: 15 amino acids. The CDR3 here is CSAPNPSGSLYTQYF.

The CDR3 is CASHSKKSADTQYF. The chain couples TRBV6-1 to TRBJ2-3. Germline V gene data show CDR1 as MNHNS and CDR2 as SASEGT. The CDR3 spans 14 residues.

The genes are TRBV12-3 or TRBV12-4 and TRBJ1-1; TCRdb selects TRBD1, and the lack of DNA leaves this call unchecked. There are 16 residues in the CDR3. CDR3 region: CASSLAEGVQHTEAFF.

The chain is built from TRBV5-1 and TRBJ1-4; the D gene TCRdb calls, TRBD1, cannot be checked with no DNA. The CDR3 is 15 residues long. Per the germline V gene, CDR1 is SGHRS and CDR2 is YFSETQ. The CDR3 reads CASSPTQDRGEKLFF.

The V gene is TRBV6-5, the J gene TRBJ2-1. Looked up from germline, CDR1 is MNHEY and CDR2 is SVGAGI. This CDR3 contains 16 residues. Here the CDR3 reads CASRPTKPSSYNEQFF.

This rearrangement joins TRBV29-1 to TRBJ2-4; TCRdb indicates TRBD2, and absent DNA this call remains unverified. CDR1 and CDR2 from the germline V gene are SQVTM and ANQGSEA. This CDR3 comprises 14 residues. CDR3 loop: CSVANGRSKNIQYF. Full variable domain (outside the CDR3, taken from reference TRBV29-1 and TRBJ2-4): SAVISQKPSRDICQRGTSLTIQCQVDSQVTMMFWYRQQPGQSLTLIATANQGSEATYESGFVIDKFPISRPNLTFSTLTVSNMSPEDSSIYLCSVANGRSKNIQYFGAGTRLSVL.

The V gene is TRBV29-1, the J gene TRBJ2-7; the D gene TCRdb calls, TRBD2, cannot be checked with no DNA. The CDR3 is 12 amino acids. CDR1 and CDR2 (germline): SQVTM, ANQGSEA. The CDR3 loop reads CSAGLVRGEQYF.

V gene TRBV5-1 combines with J gene TRBJ2-6; TCRdb reports TRBD1, a call that lacks DNA to check it against. The CDR3 length is 18 residues. Per germline, CDR1 SGHRS and CDR2 YFSETQ. The CDR3 reads CASSLVTGAFSGANVLTF. Filled out from reference TRBV5-1 and TRBJ2-6, the complete variable domain reads KAGVTQTPRYLIKTRGQQVTLSCSPISGHRSVSWYQQTPGQGLQFLFEYFSETQRNKGNFPGRFSGRQFSNSRSEMNVSTLELGDSALYLCASSLVTGAFSGANVLTFGAGSRLTVL.

The gene calls are TRBV2 and TRBJ1-3; TCRdb reports TRBD1, a call that lacks DNA to check it against. The germline V gene has CDR1 SNHLY and CDR2 FYNNEI. The CDR3 spans 12 residues. CDR3 amino acids: CASSAIQGTIYF. Supplemented by reference TRBV2 and TRBJ1-3, the full variable domain reads EPEVTQTPSHQVTQMGQEVILRCVPISNHLYFYWYRQILGQKVEFLVSFYNNEISEKSEIFDDQFSVERPDGSNFTLKIRSTKLEDSAMYFCASSAIQGTIYFGEGSWLTVV.

The chain couples TRBV11-2 to TRBJ2-5; TCRdb proposes TRBD1, but this gene call is untestable without DNA. The CDR3 runs to 15 residues. Germline assignment: CDR1 SGHAT and CDR2 FQNNGV. CDR3 sequence reads: CASSLDHGGQETQYF.

The rearrangement links TRBV12-3 or TRBV12-4 to TRBJ1-3; the TCRdb call, TRBD1, lacks DNA for checking. The CDR3 contains 15 residues. The CDR3 sequence: CASILDRTSGNTIYF.

The J gene is TRBJ1-1, the V gene TRBV12-3 or TRBV12-4. The CDR3 runs to 13 residues. CDR3 sequence: CASSLSPNTEAFF.

The chain has TRBV10-1 and TRBJ2-2; TCRdb's D gene call, TRBD1, goes unchecked for lack of DNA. The germline V gene encodes CDR1 WNHNN and CDR2 SYGVQD (reference sequence). This CDR3 spans 17 amino acids. The chain's CDR3 is CASNPTGTGINTGELFF.

The gene calls are TRBV5-1 and TRBJ2-2. Germline V gene sequence: CDR1 SGHRS, CDR2 YFSETQ. The length of the CDR3 is 15 residues. This CDR3 is CASSLKSERTGELFF.

The V call is TRBV24-1, the J call TRBJ2-5; lacking DNA, the TRBD1 call made by TCRdb goes unchecked. Germline-derived CDR1 and CDR2 are KGHDR and SFDVKD. The CDR3 extends over 15 amino acids. The CDR3: CATSVPGQGWETQYF.

This chain joins TRBV4-1 and TRBJ2-1; the D call of TRBD1 rests on TCRdb alone, since no DNA is present to check it. The germline V gene has CDR1 MGHRA and CDR2 YSYEKL. This CDR3 region has 15 residues. CDR3 amino acids: CASSHPARGGREQFF.

The chain couples TRBV9 to TRBJ2-1; the TRBD1 assignment by TCRdb is unverifiable without DNA. Germline values: CDR1 SGDLS, CDR2 YYNGEE. CDR3 length: 19 amino acids. The CDR3 protein is CASSVVSLAGGGTRNEQFF.

J is TRBJ1-1 and V is TRBV11-3. This CDR3 contains 16 residues. The germline CDR1 and CDR2 sequences are SGHNT and YENEEA. The CDR3 loop is CASSFSSEPGNTEAFF.

The rearrangement uses TRBV12-3 or TRBV12-4 and TRBJ1-2; TCRdb outputs TRBD1, but without DNA this stays unchecked. The CDR3 extends over 14 amino acids. The CDR3 protein is CASSLRTGGDGYTF.

The gene calls are TRBV19 and TRBJ2-3; TCRdb lists TRBD1, though no DNA is available to test this call. CDR1 and CDR2 from the germline V gene are LNHDA and SQIVND (reference sequence). This CDR3 is 13 amino acids long. CDR3 region: CASTFQGGDTQYF.